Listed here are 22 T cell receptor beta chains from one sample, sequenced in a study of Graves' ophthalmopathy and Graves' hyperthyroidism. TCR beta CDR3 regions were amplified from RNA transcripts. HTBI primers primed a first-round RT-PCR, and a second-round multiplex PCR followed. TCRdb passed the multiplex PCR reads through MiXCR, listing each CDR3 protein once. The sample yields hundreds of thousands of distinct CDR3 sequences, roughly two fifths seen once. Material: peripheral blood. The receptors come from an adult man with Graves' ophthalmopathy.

The CDR3 here is CASSQDRGVWNGYTF. The CDR3 nucleotides are TGTGCCAGCAGCCAAGACAGGGGAGTTTGGAATGGCTACACCTTC. This chain uses TRBV9 with TRBJ1-2, with 8 bases matching TRBD1. Germline CDR1 is SGDLS and CDR2 is YYNGEE. The CDR3 has 15 residues. V was pared by 4 bases and J by 6 bases, with 11 bases of the junction left unmatched.

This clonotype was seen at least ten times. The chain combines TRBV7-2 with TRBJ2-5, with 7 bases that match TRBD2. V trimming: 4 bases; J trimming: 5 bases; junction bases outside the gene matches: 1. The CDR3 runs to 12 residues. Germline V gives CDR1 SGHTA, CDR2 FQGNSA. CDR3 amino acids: CASSWGGETQYF. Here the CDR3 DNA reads TGTGCCAGCAGCTGGGGGGGGGAGACCCAGTACTTC.

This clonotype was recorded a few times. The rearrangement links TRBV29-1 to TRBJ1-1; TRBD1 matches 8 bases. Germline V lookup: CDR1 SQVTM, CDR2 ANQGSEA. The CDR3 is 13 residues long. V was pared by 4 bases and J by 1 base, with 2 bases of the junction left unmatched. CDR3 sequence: CSVVGQGNTEAFF. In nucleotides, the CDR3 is TGCAGCGTTGTTGGACAGGGGAACACTGAAGCTTTCTTT.

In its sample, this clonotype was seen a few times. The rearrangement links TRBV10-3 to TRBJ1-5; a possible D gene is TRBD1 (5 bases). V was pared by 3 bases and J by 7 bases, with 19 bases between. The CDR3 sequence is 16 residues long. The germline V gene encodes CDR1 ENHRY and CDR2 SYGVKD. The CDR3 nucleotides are TGTGCCATCAGTGACCAAATTCGGGGCCAGGACCAGCCCCAGCATTTT. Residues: CAISDQIRGQDQPQHF.

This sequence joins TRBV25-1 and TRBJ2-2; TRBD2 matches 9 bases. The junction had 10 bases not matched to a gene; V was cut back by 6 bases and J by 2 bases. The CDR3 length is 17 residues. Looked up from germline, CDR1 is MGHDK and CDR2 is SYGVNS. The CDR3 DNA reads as TGTGCCAGCAGCCAAGTGACTAGCGGTACTAACACCGGGGAGCTGTTTTTT. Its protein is CASSQVTSGTNTGELFF.

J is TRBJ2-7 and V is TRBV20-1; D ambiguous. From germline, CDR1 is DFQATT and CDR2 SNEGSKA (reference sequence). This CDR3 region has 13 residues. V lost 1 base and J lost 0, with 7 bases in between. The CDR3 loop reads CSARGVDSYEQYF. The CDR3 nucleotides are TGCAGTGCTAGAGGGGTGGACTCCTACGAGCAGTACTTC.

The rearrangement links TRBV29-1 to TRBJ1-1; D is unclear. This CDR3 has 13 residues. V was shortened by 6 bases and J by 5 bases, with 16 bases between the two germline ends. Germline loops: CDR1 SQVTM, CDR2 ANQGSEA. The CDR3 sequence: CSVTPWLRTEAFF. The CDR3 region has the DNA TGCAGCGTGACCCCCTGGCTGCGGACTGAAGCTTTCTTT.

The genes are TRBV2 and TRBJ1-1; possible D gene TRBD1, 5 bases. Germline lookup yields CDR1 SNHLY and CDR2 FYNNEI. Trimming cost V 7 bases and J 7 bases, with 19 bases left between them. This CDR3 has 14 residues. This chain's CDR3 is CASTQGAWVDEAFF. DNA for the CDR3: TGTGCCAGCACCCAGGGAGCTTGGGTCGATGAAGCTTTCTTT.

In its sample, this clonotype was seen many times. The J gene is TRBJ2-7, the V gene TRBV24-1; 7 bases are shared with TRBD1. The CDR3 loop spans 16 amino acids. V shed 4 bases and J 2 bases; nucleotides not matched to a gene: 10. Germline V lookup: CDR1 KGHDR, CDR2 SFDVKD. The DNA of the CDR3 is TGTGCCACCAGTGAGTTCATTCGGGACAGAGCCTACGAGCAGTACTTC. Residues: CATSEFIRDRAYEQYF.

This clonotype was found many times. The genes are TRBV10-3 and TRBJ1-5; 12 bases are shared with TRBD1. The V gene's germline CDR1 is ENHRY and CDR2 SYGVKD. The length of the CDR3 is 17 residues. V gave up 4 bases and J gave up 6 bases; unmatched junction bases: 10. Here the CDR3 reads CAISAAGGTGGGQPQHF. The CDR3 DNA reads TGTGCCATCAGTGCCGCCGGGGGGACAGGGGGCGGTCAGCCCCAGCATTTT.

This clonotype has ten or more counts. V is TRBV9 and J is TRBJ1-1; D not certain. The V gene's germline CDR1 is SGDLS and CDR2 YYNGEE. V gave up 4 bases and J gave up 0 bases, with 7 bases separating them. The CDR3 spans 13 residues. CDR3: CASSRVMNTEAFF. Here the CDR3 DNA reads TGTGCCAGCAGCAGGGTCATGAACACTGAAGCTTTCTTT. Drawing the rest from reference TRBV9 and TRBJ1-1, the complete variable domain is DSGVTQTPKHLITATGQRVTLRCSPRSGDLSVYWYQQSLDQGLQFLIQYYNGEERAKGNILERFSAQQFPDLHSELNLSSLELGDSALYFCASSRVMNTEAFFGQGTRLTVV.

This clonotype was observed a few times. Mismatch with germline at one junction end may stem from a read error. The CDR3 loop is CASSYSRDRVWVKQYF. The CDR3 nucleotides are TGTGCCAGCAGTTACTCGAGGGACAGGGTATGGGTAAAGCAGTACTTC. The V and J genes are TRBV10-3 and TRBJ2-7, with 9 bases fitting TRBD1. The germline CDR1 and CDR2 sequences are ENHRY and SYGVKD. CDR3 length equals 16 residues.

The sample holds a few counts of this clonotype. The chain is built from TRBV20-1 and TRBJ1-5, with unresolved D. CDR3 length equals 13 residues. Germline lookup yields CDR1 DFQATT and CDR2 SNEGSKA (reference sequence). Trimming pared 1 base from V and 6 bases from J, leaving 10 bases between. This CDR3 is CSARAGSSQPQHF. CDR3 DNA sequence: TGCAGTGCTAGAGCCGGTAGTAGTCAGCCCCAGCATTTT.

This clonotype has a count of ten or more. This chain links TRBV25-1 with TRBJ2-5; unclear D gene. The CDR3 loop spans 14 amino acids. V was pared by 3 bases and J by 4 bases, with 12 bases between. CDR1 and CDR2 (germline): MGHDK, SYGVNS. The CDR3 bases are TGTGCCAGCAGTGATTACCCCCAAGCAGAGACCCAGTACTTC. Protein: CASSDYPQAETQYF.

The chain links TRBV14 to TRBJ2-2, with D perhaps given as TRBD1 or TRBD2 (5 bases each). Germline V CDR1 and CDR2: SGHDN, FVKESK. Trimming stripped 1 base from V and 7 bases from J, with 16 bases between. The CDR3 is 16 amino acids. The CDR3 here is CASSQGGTPLGGELFF. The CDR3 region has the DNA TGTGCCAGCAGCCAAGGTGGGACCCCCCTGGGCGGGGAGCTGTTTTTT.

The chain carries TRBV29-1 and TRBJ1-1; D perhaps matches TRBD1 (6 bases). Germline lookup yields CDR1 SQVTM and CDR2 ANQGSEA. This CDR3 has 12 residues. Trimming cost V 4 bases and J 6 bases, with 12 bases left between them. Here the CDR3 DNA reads TGCAGCGTTGCCAGGGGCCCGGCTGAAGCTTTCTTT. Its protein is CSVARGPAEAFF.

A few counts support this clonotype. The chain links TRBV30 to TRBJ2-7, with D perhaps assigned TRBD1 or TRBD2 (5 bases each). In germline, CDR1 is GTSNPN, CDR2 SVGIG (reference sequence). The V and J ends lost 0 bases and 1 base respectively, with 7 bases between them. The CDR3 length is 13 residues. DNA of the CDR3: TGTGCCTGGAGTGTGGGGGATTCCTACGAGCAGTACTTC. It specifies CAWSVGDSYEQYF.

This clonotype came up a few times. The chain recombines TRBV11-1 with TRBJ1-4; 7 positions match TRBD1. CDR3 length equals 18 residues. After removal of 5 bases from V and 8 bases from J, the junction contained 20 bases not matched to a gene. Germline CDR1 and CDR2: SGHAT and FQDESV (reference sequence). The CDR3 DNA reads TGTGCCAGCAGCCAAAGGCCGGGACAGCAAACGCAAAGGGAAAAACTGTTTTTT. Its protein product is CASSQRPGQQTQREKLFF.

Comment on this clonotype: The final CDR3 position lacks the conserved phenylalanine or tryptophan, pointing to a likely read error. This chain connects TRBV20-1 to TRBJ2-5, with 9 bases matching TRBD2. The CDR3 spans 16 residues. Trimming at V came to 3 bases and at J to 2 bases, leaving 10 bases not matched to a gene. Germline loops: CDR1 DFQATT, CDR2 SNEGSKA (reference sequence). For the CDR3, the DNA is TGCAGTGCTAGGACCCCTTTCCTAGCGGGACAAGAGACCCAGTACGTC. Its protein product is CSARTPFLAGQETQYV.

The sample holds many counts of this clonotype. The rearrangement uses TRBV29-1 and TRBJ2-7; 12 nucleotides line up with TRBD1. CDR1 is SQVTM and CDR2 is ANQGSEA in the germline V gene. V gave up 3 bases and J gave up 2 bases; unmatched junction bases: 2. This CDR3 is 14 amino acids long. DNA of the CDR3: TGCAGCGTTGAGGGACAGGGGGCTCCCTACGAGCAGTACTTC. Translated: CSVEGQGAPYEQYF.

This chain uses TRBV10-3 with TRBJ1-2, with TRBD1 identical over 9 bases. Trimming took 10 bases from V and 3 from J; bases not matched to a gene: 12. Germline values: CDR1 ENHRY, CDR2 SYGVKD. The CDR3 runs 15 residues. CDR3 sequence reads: CASSPGQGFYYGYTF. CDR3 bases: TGTGCCAGCTCACCGGGACAGGGATTTTACTATGGCTACACCTTC.

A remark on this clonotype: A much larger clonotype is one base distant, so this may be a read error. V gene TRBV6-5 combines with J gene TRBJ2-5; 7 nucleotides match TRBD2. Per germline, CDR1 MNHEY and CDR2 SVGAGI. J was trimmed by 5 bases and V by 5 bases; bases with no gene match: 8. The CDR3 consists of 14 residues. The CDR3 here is CASSSGVSGETQYF. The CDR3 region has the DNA TGTGCCAGCAGTAGCGGGGTTTCAGGGGAGACCCAGTACTTC.